The 8 T cell receptor beta chains in this list originate from one sample, sequenced in a study of CXCR3-negative and CXCR3-positive naive CD8 T cells. 5' RACE that incorporated UMI labels was used to prepare the TRB cDNA libraries. From the 5' RACE reads, TCRdb lists one entry per CDR3 protein and no DNA. Here the sample table reports some 61,000 distinct CDR3 sequences. Sequencing used naive CXCR3- CD8+ T cells from blood. The subset here: CD45RO-CCR7+CD27+CD95- naive CD8+ T cells lacking CXCR3 (TNR3-). These receptors were obtained from a human donor in good health. Some clones in this sample may be carry-over from other donors' samples.

The V call is TRBV28, the J call TRBJ1-6; TCRdb selects TRBD1, and the lack of DNA leaves this call unchecked. The CDR3 runs 16 residues. Germline V gene sequence: CDR1 MDHEN, CDR2 SYDVKM. The CDR3 sequence is CASSPLGPFPYSPLHF.

The rearrangement uses TRBV13 and TRBJ2-7; absent DNA, TCRdb's TRBD1 call cannot be checked. The CDR3 totals 16 residues. From germline, CDR1 is PRHDT and CDR2 FYEKMQ (reference sequence). CDR3 in amino acids: CASRSQSSALSYEQYF. Full variable domain (outside the CDR3, taken from reference TRBV13 and TRBJ2-7): AAGVIQSPRHLIKEKRETATLKCYPIPRHDTVYWYQQGPGQDPQFLISFYEKMQSDKGSIPDRFSAQQFSDYHSELNMSSLELGDSALYFCASRSQSSALSYEQYFGPGTRLTVT.

The rearrangement links TRBV4-3 to TRBJ2-7. The germline V gene has CDR1 LGHNA and CDR2 YSLEER. This CDR3 region has 15 residues. The CDR3 loop reads CASSQEWQDTYEQYF.

The rearrangement joins TRBV28 to TRBJ2-7; the D call of TRBD1 rests on TCRdb alone, since no DNA is present to check it. This CDR3 is 13 amino acids long. CDR1 is MDHEN and CDR2 is SYDVKM in the germline V gene. The CDR3 is CASSFRRGERGYF. Full variable domain (remainder filled in from reference TRBV28 and TRBJ2-7): DVKVTQSSRYLVKRTGEKVFLECVQDMDHENMFWYRQDPGLGLRLIYFSYDVKMKEKGDIPEGYSVSREKKERFSLILESASTNQTSMYLCASSFRRGERGYFGPGTRLTVT.

The chain uses TRBV14 and TRBJ2-4; with no DNA, the TCRdb D assignment of TRBD1 cannot be verified. Germline CDR1 SGHDN, CDR2 FVKESK. The CDR3 covers 14 residues. This chain's CDR3 is CASSQDRDVDIQYF. The whole variable domain, remainder taken from reference TRBV14 and TRBJ2-4, is EAGVTQFPSHSVIEKGQTVTLRCDPISGHDNLYWYRRVMGKEIKFLLHFVKESKQDESGMPNNRFLAERTGGTYSTLKVQPAELEDSGVYFCASSQDRDVDIQYFGAGTRLSVL.

The rearrangement joins TRBV28 to TRBJ2-2. Germline CDR1 MDHEN, CDR2 SYDVKM. This CDR3 is 15 amino acids long. The CDR3 here is CASTLGQEFGGELFF.

This chain uses TRBV29-1 with TRBJ2-1; absent DNA, TCRdb's TRBD2 call cannot be checked. Germline loops: CDR1 SQVTM, CDR2 ANQGSEA. CDR3 length: 18 residues. The CDR3 region is CSVRPPGLAGGGYNEQFF.

The chain carries TRBV28 and TRBJ2-7; TCRdb's D call of TRBD1 is untestable without DNA. CDR3 length: 14 residues. Germline values: CDR1 MDHEN, CDR2 SYDVKM. CDR3 loop: CATPDREGFYEQYF.